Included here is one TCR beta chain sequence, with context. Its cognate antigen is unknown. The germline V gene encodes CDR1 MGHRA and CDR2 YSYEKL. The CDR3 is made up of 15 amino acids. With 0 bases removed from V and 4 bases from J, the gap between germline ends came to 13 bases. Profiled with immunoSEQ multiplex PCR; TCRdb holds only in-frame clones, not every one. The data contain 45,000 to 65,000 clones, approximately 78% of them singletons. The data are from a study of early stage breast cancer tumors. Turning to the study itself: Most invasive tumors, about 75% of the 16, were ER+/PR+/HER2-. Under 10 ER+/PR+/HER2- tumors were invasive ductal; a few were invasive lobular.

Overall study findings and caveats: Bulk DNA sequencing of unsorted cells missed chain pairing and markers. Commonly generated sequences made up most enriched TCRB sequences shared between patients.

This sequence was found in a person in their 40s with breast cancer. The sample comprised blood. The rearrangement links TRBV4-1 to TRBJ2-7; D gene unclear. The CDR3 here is CASSQDRVGLYEQYF. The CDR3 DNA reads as TGCGCCAGCAGCCAAGATCGGGTCGGGCTATACGAGCAGTACTTC.